This TCR beta chain was documented in a study of T-cell memory formation after mild COVID-19 (dated by TCRdb to the early 2020s). For the study in its entirety: Most TCR sequence clusters were specific to one of the two donors. Longitudinal TCRalpha and TCRbeta repertoire sequencing tracked T-cell clones expanding and contracting after mild COVID-19 in a couple of donors. The cohort was made up of two young adult volunteers, one female and one male, who were previously healthy. Overall results and qualifications from the work: Contracting CD4+ clones were located mainly in the CM and EM memory subsets, whereas CD8+ clones were found to be enriched in EMRA. The detection of some responding clones in pre-infection memory suggests that pre-existing cross-reactive memory T cells joined the SARS-CoV-2 response. Only a couple of mild cases were covered in the study, and larger cohorts including severe cases with pre-infection samples were considered necessary. Whether the second-wave clones peaking on day 37 were SARS-CoV-2 specific was not confirmed. Clones that contracted from day 15 to 85 showed balanced CD4/CD8 phenotypes, whereas a second wave of clones that expanded from day 15 to 37 leaned towards CD4+.

Reads for this sample came from an Illumina NovaSeq 6000. cDNA libraries for TCRalpha and TCRbeta were prepared by 5'RACE using constant-segment primers, with sample barcodes and unique molecular identifiers added. Trizol reagent was used to extract RNA from every sample. Amplification of the libraries took two PCR steps, and the second step added a second sample barcode plus Illumina TruSeq adapters. Sequencing of libraries was performed on an Illumina NovaSeq with 2 x 150 bp paired-end reads. For the original study's pipeline: Reads were demultiplexed and collapsed into UMI-guided consensus sequences with migec v1.2.7. Using mixcr v2.1.11, UMI consensuses were aligned to TRA and TRB V and J templates and then assembled into clonotypes. Clonotypes were classified as expanded or contracted when called significant by both edgeR and NoisET, with noise models trained on biological replicates. For edgeR calls, the cutoffs were a false discovery rate-adjusted p below 0.01 and a log2 fold-change threshold of 1. As an exploratory analysis of dynamics, max-normalized trajectories of the 1000 most abundant clonotypes were examined with PCA combined with hierarchical clustering. Separately sequenced CD4+ and CD8+ repertoires were used to assign a CD4 or CD8 phenotype to each responding clone. Through fastp at Q25 and MiXCR, TCRdb rebuilt clones from the public reads, retaining in-frame beta chains. Rows are unified per CDR3 protein, each entry keeping the most common DNA and genes. TCRdb, not the authors, supplied the V and J calls. In this sample the table shows a few hundred thousand distinct CDR3 sequences, about 16% of which occur a single time. The ten most abundant clones make up roughly 21% of the sample.

At the junction V is shortened by 3 bases and J by 5 bases; bases outside the gene matches: 2. The CDR3 holds 13 amino acids from the cysteine to the phenylalanine. Kept here is only the CDR3 DNA, which spans 39 bases and is read in frame from base 1. From the germline V gene, CDR1 is SGHTA and CDR2 is FQGNSA. This clonotype was seen only a few times. Which antigen it targets is not known. Base qualities are not recorded, but no much larger clone differs from it by a single base. PBMCs were isolated by Ficoll-Paque density gradient centrifugation. Source material: PBMCs or a T cell subset sorted from them (not recorded which). The rearranged segments are TRBV7-2 and TRBJ2-3; 7 junctional bases match TRBD1. This receptor was taken from a man aged 18 to 35 who had mild COVID-19 (a few samples of this study predate the infection). The sample titles of this study are shuffled in the database, so cell type and time point are left out; the donor was told from shared clones. The CDR3 is CASSLGQKDTQYF. The nucleotide sequence is given as TGTGCCAGCAGCTTGGGACAGAAAGATACGCAGTATTTT.